The rows below give T cell receptor beta chains drawn from one sample of a study of shared clonotypes between healthy human individuals. Only in-frame clones appear in the TCRdb table, and some are missing; sequencing was by immunoSEQ multiplex PCR. The profile covers roughly 2,500,000 clones, with 93% appearing a single time and more than 0.35% taken by the ten largest. Input material: naive CD4+ T cells from PBMCs. The origin of the receptors is a man aged 18-30 years in good health. Some clones in this sample may be carry-over from other donors' samples. CDR3s include the opening cysteine and the closing phenylalanine or tryptophan. Each record gives: J gene, clone size, V gene, D gene, CDR3 DNA, CDR3 protein. D genes are given only for firm matches. Only part of the rows carry a size: once, few, many, or a class if the clone is expanded.

>TRBJ2-6|-|TRBV10-2|TRBD2
TGCGCCAGCAAGGGTGGGAGGGCCTCTGGGGCCAACGTCCTGACTTTC
CASKGGRASGANVLTF
>TRBJ2-5|-|TRBV4-1|TRBD2
TGCGCCAGCAGCCACCTTAGCGGGAGGAGATACTTC
CASSHLSGRRYF
>TRBJ2-1|-|TRBV28|-
TGTGCCAGCAGTTTAGTGGTGAATGAGCAGTTCTTC
CASSLVVNEQFF
>TRBJ2-7|-|TRBV7-6|-
TGTGCCAGCAGCTTAGGTCCAGGGCCTTCCTACGAGCAGTACTTC
CASSLGPGPSYEQYF
>TRBJ2-3|-|TRBV7-2|-
TGTGCCAGCAGCTTCCTTCCCACTCCCGGAACCACAGATACGCAGTATTTT
CASSFLPTPGTTDTQYF
>TRBJ2-3|-|TRBV18|TRBD2
TGTGCCAGCTCTGACCCCCGCGGGAGGGTTTCCGATACGCAGTATTTT
CASSDPRGRVSDTQYF
>TRBJ1-2|-|TRBV18|TRBD1
TGTGCCAGCTCGCCAGGGACAGGGGATTCCTATGGCTACACCTTC
CASSPGTGDSYGYTF
>TRBJ2-2|-|TRBV5-1|-
TGCGCCAGCAGCATGGACTTCTTAACCGGGGAGCTGTTTTTT
CASSMDFLTGELFF
>TRBJ2-5|-|TRBV6-6|-
TGTGCCAGCAGTGGGGAGACCCAGTACTTC
CASSGETQYF
>TRBJ2-1|once|TRBV9|-
TGTGCCAGCAGCGTAGATCAGGGAGTCTACAATGAGCAGTTCTTC
CASSVDQGVYNEQFF
>TRBJ1-2|-|TRBV9|-
TGTGCCAGCAGCGTAGGACAGCCCTATGGCTACACCTTC
CASSVGQPYGYTF
>TRBJ2-7|-|TRBV28|-
TGTGCCAGCAGTTTGATGGCGGGATACGAGCAGTACTTC
CASSLMAGYEQYF
>TRBJ1-5|once|TRBV25-1|TRBD1
TGTGCCAGCAGTGGAGACAGGGTGGGGCAGCCCCAGCATTTT
CASSGDRVGQPQHF
>TRBJ1-2|-|TRBV11-2|TRBD1
TGTGCCAGCAGCTACCTCCAGGGGGCGCAGGGCTACACCTTC
CASSYLQGAQGYTF
>TRBJ2-3|-|TRBV28|TRBD2
TGTGCCACCCTTACTCTTAGCGGGAGGGGCCTTCAAGCAGATACGCAGTATTTT
CATLTLSGRGLQADTQYF
>TRBJ2-6|-|TRBV10-3|-
TGTGCCATCAGTGTGTCCAGGGCTGGGGCCAACGTCCTGACTTTC
CAISVSRAGANVLTF
>TRBJ1-2|-|TRBV7-8|-
TGTGCCAGCAGCTTAGCGGGCAGGGATGGCTACACCTTC
CASSLAGRDGYTF
>TRBJ1-2|once|TRBV10-3|-
TGTGCCATCAGTGAGTTGGAGGTGAGCTATGGCTACACCTTC
CAISELEVSYGYTF
>TRBJ2-7|-|TRBV28|-
TGTGCCAGCAGTTTCGGTGCGTGGAGCAGCGCCTACGAGCAGTACTTC
CASSFGAWSSAYEQYF
>TRBJ1-5|-|TRBV28|TRBD1
TGTGCCAGCAGCCGTGGGACAGGGGGTATTCAGCCCCAGCATTTT
CASSRGTGGIQPQHF
>TRBJ2-1|-|TRBV7-3|-
TGTGCCAGCAGCTTAACGGGCGGGACCCTATACAATGAGCAGTTCTTC
CASSLTGGTLYNEQFF
>TRBJ2-3|-|TRBV5-1|TRBD2
TGCGCCAGCAGCTTTGCGGGGGACGGCACAGATACGCAGTATTTT
CASSFAGDGTDTQYF
>TRBJ1-1|-|TRBV6-6|-
TGTGCCAGCAGGGTGGGAGGACTAATGAACACTGAAGCTTTCTTT
CASRVGGLMNTEAFF
>TRBJ1-2|-|TRBV19|-
TGTGCCAGTAGTGCTTCCCGGGACGGATTTGTCTATGGCTACACCTTC
CASSASRDGFVYGYTF
>TRBJ1-4|-|TRBV15|TRBD1
TGTGCCACCAGCAGAGGCGGGACAGGGCGAACAACTAATGAAAAACTGTTTTTT
CATSRGGTGRTTNEKLFF
>TRBJ2-7|-|TRBV18|-
TGTGCCAGCTCACCACCGGGACAACCCAACGAGCAGTACTTC
CASSPPGQPNEQYF
>TRBJ2-2|few|TRBV12-5|-
TGTGCTAGTGGTTTGGTTTCTGGCACCGGGGAGCTGTTTTTT
CASGLVSGTGELFF
>TRBJ2-7|once|TRBV5-8|TRBD1
TGTGCCAGCAGCCGCCGGGACAGGGGATCCTACGAGCAGTACTTC
CASSRRDRGSYEQYF
>TRBJ1-4|-|TRBV5-6|-
TGTGCCAGCAGCTTGGTCTCGTCAACTAATGAAAAACTGTTTTTT
CASSLVSSTNEKLFF
>TRBJ2-7|-|TRBV11-2|TRBD2
TGTGCCAGCAGCTCTAGCGGGAGGGCCCGCGAGCAGTACTTC
CASSSSGRAREQYF
>TRBJ2-7|-|TRBV21-1|-
TGTGCCAGCAGCAAAGGGGTTGGCGGGAGGAGCTACGAGCAGTACTTC
CASSKGVGGRSYEQYF
>TRBJ2-4|-|TRBV6-5|-
TGTGCCAGCAGTTTTACGCAGGGTGACAAAAACATTCAGTACTTC
CASSFTQGDKNIQYF
>TRBJ1-4|-|TRBV2|TRBD1
TGTGCCAGCAGTGATTGGGCAGGGGGCGAAACTAATGAAAAACTGTTTTTT
CASSDWAGGETNEKLFF
>TRBJ1-1|-|TRBV5-1|TRBD1
TGCGCCAGCAGCTTGGATGGGACAGGGGGCACTGAAGCTTTCTTT
CASSLDGTGGTEAFF
>TRBJ2-3|-|TRBV18|TRBD1
TGTGCCAGCTCACCCGAACAGGGGTGGACAGATACGCAGTATTTT
CASSPEQGWTDTQYF
>TRBJ2-3|-|TRBV11-3|-
TGTGCCAGCAGCTTAGCGCACCACACAGATACGCAGTATTTT
CASSLAHHTDTQYF
>TRBJ1-1|-|TRBV11-3|-
TGTGCCAGCAGCTTAGGTCGGGACACTGAAGCTTTCTTT
CASSLGRDTEAFF
>TRBJ1-5|-|TRBV10-2|-
TGCGCCAGCAGTTACGGTAGCAATCAGCCCCAGCATTTT
CASSYGSNQPQHF
>TRBJ2-4|-|TRBV7-9|-
TGTGCCAGCAGCTTCGGACGGGAAGGCAAAAACATTCAGTACTTC
CASSFGREGKNIQYF
>TRBJ2-7|once|TRBV28|-
TGTGCCAGCAGGGGGTCCGGAACCGAGCAGTACTTC
CASRGSGTEQYF
>TRBJ2-1|once|TRBV19|TRBD2
TGTGCCAGTAAGGGTCGATTAGCGGGAGTGGCCTCCTACAATGAGCAGTTCTTC
CASKGRLAGVASYNEQFF
>TRBJ2-3|-|TRBV18|TRBD2
TGTGCCAGCTCACCACTTGGACTAGCGGGAGGGATAGATACGCAGTATTTT
CASSPLGLAGGIDTQYF
>TRBJ2-3|-|TRBV5-5|TRBD1
TGTGCCAGCAGCTTGGGACAGGGGGCGAAATCGCAGTATTTT
CASSLGQGAKSQYF
>TRBJ2-3|-|TRBV9|-
TGTGCCAGCAGCGTAGTCCCAGCCCCAGATACGCAGTATTTT
CASSVVPAPDTQYF
>TRBJ2-3|-|TRBV28|TRBD2
TGTGCCAGCAGGGGGACTAGCGGGAGGACAACAGATACGCAGTATTTT
CASRGTSGRTTDTQYF